Listed below are T cell receptor beta chains from one sample, sequenced in a study of blood T cell repertoires in COVID-19. The assay was immunoSEQ multiplex PCR, and TCRdb's table has in-frame clones only and misses some. The repertoire includes 120,000 to 150,000 clones, about 87% of them detected once, and 8.6% sits in the top ten. What was sequenced was peripheral blood. Receptors were obtained from a woman aged 50 to 60 with active or convalescent COVID-19. The CDR3 runs from the conserved cysteine through the conserved F or W. Each record gives: J gene, D gene, V gene, CDR3 protein. The D gene is left open where the match is weak.

TRBJ1-2,TRBD1,TRBV25-1,CATRGTGINYGYTF
TRBJ2-2,.,TRBV5-4,CASSLVAGELFF
TRBJ2-7,.,TRBV9,CASSPLQGPYEQYF
TRBJ1-6,TRBD1,TRBV19,CASSALGEGAGYNSPLHF
TRBJ1-2,.,TRBV19,CASTPRPNYGYTF
TRBJ2-2,.,TRBV12-3/TRBV12-4,CASSFVGGGELFF
TRBJ2-2,.,TRBV10-3,CAIPGADTGELFF
TRBJ1-4,.,TRBV4-2,CASSQEGAGLSSEKLFF
TRBJ1-1,.,TRBV6-5,CATLGEGNTEAFF
TRBJ1-2,.,TRBV12-3/TRBV12-4,CASSFGVGYTF
TRBJ1-2,TRBD1,TRBV7-2,CASSSDRDHGYTF
TRBJ2-1,TRBD2,TRBV7-2,CASSLGTSGGLGEQFF
TRBJ2-3,.,TRBV7-9,CASRLPGVSTDTQYF
TRBJ1-2,TRBD1,TRBV19,CASSVDRILYGYTF
TRBJ1-2,TRBD1,TRBV5-1,CASSSGQGGDYGYTF
TRBJ1-6,.,TRBV4-1,CASSSQSRGSYNSPLHF
TRBJ2-2,TRBD1,TRBV19,CASSPRLGQGSGELFF
TRBJ2-2,.,TRBV7-2,CASSPPPLNTGELFF
TRBJ1-2,.,TRBV19,CASSIGQGNYGYTF
TRBJ1-4,TRBD1,TRBV30,CAWRRQGGEKLFF
TRBJ2-4,.,TRBV6-2/TRBV6-3,CASSSARRGEENIQYF
TRBJ1-2,.,TRBV5-3,CASWSGVGYTF
TRBJ1-4,.,TRBV6-6,CASRQQATNEKLFF
TRBJ2-5,TRBD2,TRBV27,CASSSFSGGGETQYF
TRBJ1-1,TRBD1,TRBV4-3,CASSQVHRGTEAFF
TRBJ2-3,TRBD1,TRBV29-1,CSVSDRGADTQYF
TRBJ1-2,TRBD1,TRBV7-2,CASSAGQGPNYGYTF
TRBJ2-5,TRBD1,TRBV7-2,CASSRTGGAETQYF
TRBJ1-2,.,TRBV5-4,CASSSHIEGGALGYTF
TRBJ2-7,.,TRBV29-1,CSDDGLEYYEQYF
TRBJ1-1,.,TRBV29-1,CSVATGHSLDTEAFF
TRBJ2-7,.,TRBV7-2,CASSFLAPTGPTKDEQYF
TRBJ2-1,TRBD1,TRBV6-4,CASSRDRDDEQFF
TRBJ2-5,TRBD1,TRBV2,CASSELQGETQYF
TRBJ2-5,TRBD2,TRBV14,CASSPGLEDQETQYF
TRBJ2-5,.,TRBV30,CAWSVGGGHQETQYF
TRBJ1-1,.,TRBV19,CASSIRGGGTEAFF
TRBJ1-3,TRBD1,TRBV11-2,CASSLTSGGFSGNTIYF
TRBJ2-6,.,TRBV6-2/TRBV6-3,CASSYLMGSGISGANVLTF
TRBJ1-1,.,TRBV7-9,CASSFVPGYEAFF
TRBJ1-1,.,TRBV20-1,CSASLNTEAFF
TRBJ1-2,TRBD1,TRBV20-1,CSARTGAGYTF
TRBJ1-5,TRBD1,TRBV6-5,CASKGQGVQQPQHF
TRBJ2-2,.,TRBV4-3,CASSQSRAGEDGELFF
TRBJ2-1,.,TRBV11-3,CASSYGFRGNEQFF